This TCR beta chain was captured in a study of shared clonotypes between healthy human individuals. Study background: CD4 naive cells filled three plates per donor, CD4 memory three, CD8 naive two and CD8 memory one. Whole-study results and caveats: The naive CD4 repertoires of four donors were compared, and around 4.7% of clonotypes were shared. Non-shared clonotypes showed lower generation probabilities than clonotypes common to all four donors.

J lost 0 bases, V lost 6 bases, and 4 bases had no gene match. The CDR3 is 15 residues long. Looked up from germline, CDR1 is MNHEY and CDR2 is SVGAGI. Healthy HIV-negative adults without recent acute infections or vaccinations served as donors. Worth noting for this clone: The target antigen is unknown.

Using immunoSEQ multiplex PCR, the repertoire was profiled, and TCRdb retains in-frame clones only, with some absent. The sample has about 600,000 clones, around 97% seen once. The sequencing input was naive CD4+ T cells sorted from blood. Subset given: CD45RA+ positively selected. This TCR was sampled from a woman in her twenties or thirties in good health. The rearrangement links TRBV6-5 to TRBJ2-3, with 9 bases aligning to TRBD1. This chain's CDR3 is CASRAGTGSTDTQYF. Written as DNA, the CDR3 is TGTGCCAGCAGGGCCGGGACAGGGAGCACAGATACGCAGTATTTT.